One sample yielded the 14 T cell receptor beta chains listed below, sequenced in a study of lymphopenia after photon versus proton radiotherapy. Repertoires were generated with immunoSEQ multiplex PCR, while TCRdb's copy carries only in-frame clones and drops some. The table has 25,000 to 30,000 clones, approximately 87% seen once. The source material was peripheral blood, sampled from a patient treated with proton-based radiotherapy. The origin of the receptors is an older woman with cholangiocarcinoma. Some clones in this sample may be carry-over from other donors' samples.

This clone showed up just a few times. In DNA, the CDR3 is TGTGCCAGCAGTCTCGGCTCCGGGAAAGTCCGCAATGAGCAGTTCTTC. Translating it yields CASSLGSGKVRNEQFF. This chain uses TRBV27 with TRBJ2-1; a weak D match, TRBD2 (5 bases). CDR1 MNHEY and CDR2 SMNVEV come from the germline V gene (reference sequence). The V end lost 5 bases, the J end lost 6 bases, and 20 bases lay between the germline ends. The CDR3 length is 16 residues.

This sequence joins TRBV10-1 and TRBJ2-3; no reliable D call. Germline loops: CDR1 WNHNN, CDR2 SYGVQD (reference sequence). With 0 bases removed from V and 5 bases from J, the gap between germline ends came to 6 bases. The CDR3 runs to 13 residues. The CDR3 here is CASSESPGDTQYF. DNA for the CDR3: TGCGCCAGCAGTGAGTCTCCGGGAGATACGCAGTATTTT.

The table lists this clone with a few counts. The chain links TRBV18 to TRBJ1-2; D ambiguous. The ends were cut back, 2 bases at V and 6 bases at J, with 7 bases in the middle. This CDR3 is built from 12 residues. Germline assignment: CDR1 KGHSH and CDR2 LQKENI. CDR3 nucleotide sequence: TGTGCCAGCTCACCAGAGGGTAATGGCTACACCTTC. The encoded protein is CASSPEGNGYTF.

The genes are TRBV5-1 and TRBJ1-1, with TRBD1 identical over 9 bases. V dropped 4 bases and J dropped 1; count of bases not matched to a gene: 2. There are 14 residues in the CDR3. The V gene's germline CDR1 is SGHRS and CDR2 YFSETQ. Written as DNA, the CDR3 is TGCGCCAGCAGCCCGGGACAGGGGAACACTGAAGCTTTCTTT. Translated, it gives CASSPGQGNTEAFF.

This clone was found once. V gene TRBV6-6 combines with J gene TRBJ2-1; D is uncertain. CDR3 size: 15 residues. V lost 2 bases, J lost 3 bases, and 11 bases lay in between. Germline CDR1 reads MNHNY; CDR2 reads SVGAGI (reference sequence). This CDR3 is CASSYRHQNYNEQFF. The CDR3 region has the DNA TGTGCCAGCAGTTACAGGCATCAGAACTACAATGAGCAGTTCTTC.

The rearrangement uses TRBV11-2 and TRBJ1-1, with D perhaps matching TRBD1 (6 bases). V was pared by 6 bases and J by 1 base, with 12 bases between. CDR3 length: 14 amino acids. CDR1 and CDR2 (germline): SGHAT, FQNNGV. In DNA, the CDR3 is TGTGCCAGCAGGAGGGACACAGCGAACACTGAAGCTTTCTTT. Translated, it gives CASRRDTANTEAFF. Together with reference TRBV11-2 and TRBJ1-1, the CDR3 gives the full variable domain: EAGVAQSPRYKIIEKRQSVAFWCNPISGHATLYWYQQILGQGPKLLIQFQNNGVVDDSQLPKDRFSAERLKGVDSTLKIQPAKLEDSAVYLCASRRDTANTEAFFGQGTRLTVV.

V usage is TRBV7-3 and J usage is TRBJ1-5, with D hard to call. Looked up from germline, CDR1 is SGHTA and CDR2 is FQGTGA. The CDR3 totals 14 residues. Trimming removed 0 bases at V and 2 bases at J, with 5 bases between. The CDR3 sequence: CASSLTGGNQPQHF. CDR3 sequence (DNA): TGTGCCAGCAGCTTAACGGGCGGCAATCAGCCCCAGCATTTT.

The rearrangement joins TRBV29-1 to TRBJ2-3, with 7 bases lining up with TRBD1. From germline, CDR1 is SQVTM and CDR2 ANQGSEA. The CDR3 contains 14 residues. Trimming took 6 bases from V and 4 from J; bases not matched to a gene: 10. In nucleotides, the CDR3 is TGCAGCGTAGTGAGACAGGGTTTTCCAGATACGCAGTATTTT. This codes for CSVVRQGFPDTQYF.

V usage is TRBV18 and J usage is TRBJ1-6; a possible D gene is TRBD1 (6 bases). The V gene's germline CDR1 is KGHSH and CDR2 LQKENI. Trimming pared 6 bases from V and 7 bases from J, leaving 28 bases between. The CDR3 contains 19 residues. The CDR3 bases are TGTGCCAGCTCCCCCGTGGGGAACAGGTTTTCAGGGGTGAATTCACCCCTCCACTTT. Protein: CASSPVGNRFSGVNSPLHF.

The chain couples TRBV13 to TRBJ1-1, with unresolved D. CDR3 length: 15 residues. Germline V gene data show CDR1 as PRHDT and CDR2 as FYEKMQ (reference sequence). Deletions cut 4 bases from V and 1 base from J, with 13 bases between. The CDR3 DNA is TGTGCCAGCAGCTCCCCTAAACAAGGGAACACTGAAGCTTTCTTT. This translates into CASSSPKQGNTEAFF.

This rearrangement joins TRBV30 to TRBJ2-2; no definite D call. Germline V gene lookup returns CDR1 GTSNPN and CDR2 SVGIG (reference sequence). V lost 8 bases to trimming and J lost 0 bases, with 13 bases between them. The CDR3 is made up of 14 amino acids. The CDR3 coding sequence is TGTGCCAGTGGACGAATCGCGAACACCGGGGAGCTGTTTTTT. Its translation: CASGRIANTGELFF.

This chain links TRBV27 with TRBJ2-7; D not resolved. Between the trimmed V and J ends, which lost 6 bases and 7 bases, there was a span of 10 bases. Looked up from germline, CDR1 is MNHEY and CDR2 is SMNVEV (reference sequence). The length of the CDR3 is 11 residues. This CDR3 reads CASRWGGEQYF. The DNA of the CDR3 is TGTGCCAGCAGGTGGGGTGGGGAGCAGTACTTC.

The J gene is TRBJ2-3, the V gene TRBV7-6; 15 nucleotides align to TRBD2. The germline V gene has CDR1 SGHVS and CDR2 FNYEAQ. The V gene end was trimmed by 3 bases and the J gene end by 3 bases; junction bases not matched to a gene: 7. This CDR3 spans 18 amino acids. The DNA for the CDR3 is TGTGCCAGCAGCTTGGCCAGCGGGACTAGCGGGAGGACAGATACGCAGTATTTT. This sequence encodes CASSLASGTSGRTDTQYF.

This chain connects TRBV11-2 to TRBJ2-7; TRBD2 agrees at 13 bases. Trimming removed 5 bases from V and 6 bases from J; junction bases left unmatched: 10. This CDR3 is built from 16 residues. The germline CDR1 and CDR2 sequences are SGHAT and FQNNGV. The DNA for the CDR3 is TGTGCCAGCAGCCGGACTAGCGGGAGTCTCACGCTCGAGCAGTACTTC. This codes for CASSRTSGSLTLEQYF.